The 4 T cell receptor beta chains listed next were all sequenced from one sample in a study of cytomegalovirus exposure and HLA in healthy donors. PCR amplification relied on 60 Vbeta primers (plus 13 Jbeta primers). Generated by immunoSEQ multiplex PCR, the TCRdb table keeps only in-frame clones and is missing some. The table records 100,000 to 150,000 clones, around four fifths of them present only once. Sequenced: PBMCs. Source of these receptors: a woman aged 40-49 years in good health and CMV-seropositive.

DNA for the CDR3: TGTGCCAGCAGCGTGTTTGGAGATAAAAATGAGCAGTTCTTC. This encodes CASSVFGDKNEQFF. The rearrangement joins TRBV9 to TRBJ2-1; D ambiguous. The CDR3 is made up of 14 amino acids. V shed 2 bases and J shed 7 bases, with 13 bases lying between them. The germline CDR1 and CDR2 sequences are SGDLS and YYNGEE.

The V and J genes are TRBV10-3 and TRBJ2-3; D uncertain. The CDR3 is 15 residues long. CDR1 ENHRY and CDR2 SYGVKD come from the germline V gene. V was clipped by 4 bases and J by 2 bases, with 13 bases between them. The CDR3 is CAISGEIKPTDTQYF. CDR3 sequence (DNA): TGTGCCATCAGTGGCGAGATTAAGCCCACAGATACGCAGTATTTT.

V gene TRBV6-4 combines with J gene TRBJ1-1, with D unresolved. Germline V lookup: CDR1 MRHNA, CDR2 SNTAGT. V was cut by 4 bases and J by 6 bases, with 15 bases left in between. The CDR3 loop spans 14 amino acids. CDR3 sequence: CASSVQPGGAEAFF. The DNA for the CDR3 is TGTGCCAGCAGTGTTCAGCCCGGCGGCGCTGAAGCTTTCTTT.

This sequence joins TRBV28 and TRBJ2-5, with TRBD2 identical over 7 bases. The CDR3 runs to 16 residues. Germline loops: CDR1 MDHEN, CDR2 SYDVKM. The V segment lost 5 bases and the J segment 1 base; nucleotides outside the gene matches: 10. The CDR3 DNA is TGTGCCAGCAGTACCCGACCGCGGGAGCTCCAAGAGACCCAGTACTTC. This sequence encodes CASSTRPRELQETQYF.